Below are 32 T cell receptor beta chains sequenced from a single sample in a study of shared clonotypes between healthy human individuals. Clones were sequenced by immunoSEQ multiplex PCR, and TCRdb holds only the in-frame ones, with some missing. The sample lists 780,000 or so clones; over 60% were seen once. The sample was memory CD4+ T cells sorted from blood. Subset noted: CD45RA-negative fraction. The receptors come from a woman under 40 in good health.

The chain links TRBV11-3 to TRBJ2-1, with D perhaps matching TRBD2 (6 bases). Germline values: CDR1 SGHNT, CDR2 YENEEA. The CDR3 is 14 residues long. Trimming left V 1 base short and J 5 bases short, with 9 bases between. The CDR3 region has the DNA TGTGCCAGCAGCTTAGGCGGGAAGAACAATGAGCAGTTCTTC. Its translation: CASSLGGKNNEQFF.

The chain carries TRBV19 and TRBJ1-1, with D possibly matching TRBD1 (5 bases). The V and J ends lost 6 bases and 0 bases respectively, with 11 bases between them. The length of the CDR3 is 14 residues. CDR1 is LNHDA, CDR2 SQIVND, per germline (reference sequence). The CDR3 loop reads CASRNQGLNTEAFF. The CDR3 coding sequence is TGTGCCAGTAGGAACCAGGGCCTGAACACTGAAGCTTTCTTT.

The V and J genes are TRBV7-9 and TRBJ1-2, with 12 bases lining up with TRBD1. Per germline, CDR1 SEHNR and CDR2 FQNEAQ (reference sequence). The CDR3 covers 15 residues. The V segment lost 4 bases and the J segment 7 bases; nucleotides outside the gene matches: 7. CDR3 residues: CASSSPGQGASGYTF. CDR3 coding DNA: TGTGCCAGCAGCTCGCCGGGACAGGGGGCGAGTGGCTACACCTTC.

The V and J genes are TRBV23-1 and TRBJ1-5; 7 bases align to TRBD1. TRBV23-1 is annotated as an ORF whose role is uncertain. V gave up 6 bases and J gave up 5 bases; unmatched junction bases: 13. The CDR3 runs 16 residues. CDR3 sequence reads: CASRPPRRGHYQPQHF. The CDR3 region has the DNA TGCGCCAGCAGACCACCAAGGAGGGGGCATTATCAGCCCCAGCATTTT.

This clone showed up just once. V usage is TRBV6-1 and J usage is TRBJ2-2, with 9 bases matching TRBD1. Germline trimming cut 2 bases from V and 7 bases from J; bases unmatched to any gene: 8. The length of the CDR3 is 16 residues. Germline values: CDR1 MNHNS, CDR2 SASEGT. CDR3 loop: CASSETGGGVDGELFF. In DNA, the CDR3 is TGTGCCAGCAGTGAAACAGGGGGCGGGGTGGACGGGGAGCTGTTTTTT.

This clone appeared a single time. This chain uses TRBV19 with TRBJ1-2, with D hard to call. The CDR3 is made up of 14 amino acids. With 6 bases removed from V and 2 bases from J, the gap between germline ends came to 13 bases. Germline values: CDR1 LNHDA, CDR2 SQIVND (reference sequence). As DNA, the CDR3 is TGTGCCAGTAGCTGGACTGAGACGAACTATGGCTACACCTTC. It yields the protein CASSWTETNYGYTF.

The chain carries TRBV7-3 and TRBJ2-2; D unclear. The CDR3 sequence is 12 residues long. The germline V gene encodes CDR1 SGHTA and CDR2 FQGTGA. V was cut by 6 bases and J by 11 bases, with 13 bases left in between. For the CDR3, the DNA is TGTGCCAGCAGTCCCGACGCAACTGAGCTGTTTTTT. Its protein is CASSPDATELFF. Filled out from reference TRBV7-3 and TRBJ2-2, the complete variable domain reads GAGVSQTPSNKVTEKGKYVELRCDPISGHTALYWYRQSLGQGPEFLIYFQGTGAADDSGLPNDRFFAVRPEGSVSTLKIQRTERGDSAVYLCASSPDATELFFGEGSRLTVL.

The V gene is TRBV5-1, the J gene TRBJ2-3; D is ambiguous. The germline V gene has CDR1 SGHRS and CDR2 YFSETQ. This CDR3 comprises 14 residues. V gave up 0 bases and J gave up 4 bases, with 9 bases separating them. The chain's CDR3 is CASSLDPRPDTQYF. For the CDR3, the DNA is TGCGCCAGCAGCTTGGATCCCCGCCCAGATACGCAGTATTTT.

J is TRBJ2-2 and V is TRBV21-1; the table's D call TRBD2 went unverified against the DNA. TRBV21-1 is noted as a pseudogene. The CDR3 consists of 15 residues. The CDR3 reads CASSKRGPKQGELFF. The DNA of the CDR3 is TGTGCCAGCAGCAAAAGAGGCCCCAAGCAAGGGGAGCTGTTTTTT.

This sequence joins TRBV10-2 and TRBJ2-5; D unresolved. The CDR3 is 15 residues long. With 0 bases removed from V and 4 bases from J, the gap between germline ends came to 12 bases. The germline V gene encodes CDR1 WSHSY and CDR2 SAAADI. The CDR3 loop reads CASSESLSIAETQYF. The CDR3, as DNA: TGCGCCAGCAGTGAGTCGTTGAGCATAGCAGAGACCCAGTACTTC.

This clone showed up just a few times. The chain uses TRBV4-1 and TRBJ2-1; the match to TRBD2 covers 14 bases. The CDR3 covers 16 residues. Germline-derived CDR1 and CDR2 are MGHRA and YSYEKL. Trimming removed 3 bases from V and 7 bases from J; junction bases left unmatched: 5. This CDR3 reads CASSQPGLAGVNEQFF. The CDR3 nucleotides read TGCGCCAGCAGCCAGCCGGGACTAGCGGGAGTAAATGAGCAGTTCTTC.

This chain uses TRBV28 with TRBJ1-2; the D is unclear. V was shortened by 3 bases and J by 1 base, with 6 bases between the two germline ends. The CDR3 runs 13 residues. From germline, CDR1 is MDHEN and CDR2 SYDVKM. The CDR3 DNA reads as TGTGCCAGCAGTTTCGGATATAACTATGGCTACACCTTC. Translated: CASSFGYNYGYTF.

This clone was observed a handful of times. This chain connects TRBV27 to TRBJ1-2; D perhaps matches TRBD1 (5 bases). The V and J ends lost 0 bases and 0 bases respectively, with 11 bases between them. The germline V gene encodes CDR1 MNHEY and CDR2 SMNVEV (reference sequence). This CDR3 has 16 amino acids. This CDR3 is CASSLSFRGANYGYTF. CDR3 in DNA: TGTGCCAGCAGTTTATCGTTTCGGGGGGCTAACTATGGCTACACCTTC.

This clone appeared many times. Other DNA sequences of this sample code for an identical CDR3. J is TRBJ2-3 and V is TRBV9; TRBD2 matches at 11 bases. V dropped 0 bases and J dropped 2; count of bases not matched to a gene: 2. The CDR3 extends over 16 amino acids. Germline V gene sequence: CDR1 SGDLS, CDR2 YYNGEE. DNA for the CDR3: TGTGCCAGCAGCGTAGGGGGACTAGCGGACACAGATACGCAGTATTTT. This encodes CASSVGGLADTDTQYF.

V usage is TRBV27 and J usage is TRBJ2-2; possibly TRBD1 for D (7 bases). The CDR3 is 17 amino acids. Germline V gene sequence: CDR1 MNHEY, CDR2 SMNVEV (reference sequence). V was trimmed by 5 bases and J by 0 bases, leaving 16 bases between them. In nucleotides, the CDR3 is TGTGCCAGCAGTGGGGGGTCGGGACAGCCGAACACCGGGGAGCTGTTTTTT. It translates to CASSGGSGQPNTGELFF.

This CDR3 is CASSLRSSGSHEQFF. In nucleotides, the CDR3 is TGTGCCAGCAGCTTAAGGTCTAGCGGGAGCCATGAGCAGTTCTTC. The chain carries TRBV11-2 and TRBJ2-1, with TRBD2 matching over 10 bases. This CDR3 has 15 residues. The germline CDR1 and CDR2 sequences are SGHAT and FQNNGV. V dropped 2 bases and J dropped 8; count of bases not matched to a gene: 6.

This CDR3 is CASSLGRGYTDTQYF. The CDR3 nucleotides are TGTGCCAGCAGCTTAGGGAGGGGGTACACAGATACGCAGTATTTT. J is TRBJ2-3 and V is TRBV7-6; D might be TRBD1 or TRBD2, each matching 6 bases. Per germline, CDR1 SGHVS and CDR2 FNYEAQ. This CDR3 spans 15 amino acids. Deletions cut 1 base from V and 2 bases from J, with 10 bases between.

The genes are TRBV4-2 and TRBJ1-2; D is undetermined. V was pared by 5 bases and J by 3 bases, with 7 bases between. The CDR3 has 12 residues. Per the germline V gene, CDR1 is LGHNA and CDR2 is YNFKEQ. CDR3: CASSLEYYGYTF. In DNA form, the CDR3 reads TGTGCCAGCAGCTTGGAGTACTATGGCTACACCTTC.

The chain combines TRBV4-2 with TRBJ2-7, with 9 bases lining up with TRBD2. V shed 5 bases, J shed 2 bases, and the junction held 4 bases outside the gene matches. In germline, CDR1 is LGHNA, CDR2 YNFKEQ. The CDR3 has 14 amino acids. Written as DNA, the CDR3 is TGTGCCAGCAGCTTGGGACTAGCAACCTACGAGCAGTACTTC. This sequence encodes CASSLGLATYEQYF.

Details on this clone: Within the sample, other DNA sequences also encode this same CDR3. The rearrangement links TRBV5-1 to TRBJ2-5; TRBD1 matches at 12 bases. This CDR3 has 14 residues. The trim removed 5 bases at V and 5 bases at J, leaving 4 bases unmatched. Germline V gene data show CDR1 as SGHRS and CDR2 as YFSETQ. The CDR3 is CASSRDRGRETQYF. In nucleotides, the CDR3 is TGCGCCAGCAGTCGGGACAGGGGGCGGGAGACCCAGTACTTC.

This clone has only a few counts. The chain is built from TRBV28 and TRBJ2-5; TRBD1 agrees at 11 bases. CDR3 length: 16 amino acids. Germline CDR1 is MDHEN and CDR2 is SYDVKM. V gave up 8 bases and J gave up 2 bases; unmatched junction bases: 10. The CDR3 bases are TGTGCCAGCCGATCTCACGGACAGGGGGCTCAAGAGACCCAGTACTTC. This encodes CASRSHGQGAQETQYF. The full variable domain, in which reference TRBV28 and TRBJ2-5 provide the parts outside the CDR3, is DVKVTQSSRYLVKRTGEKVFLECVQDMDHENMFWYRQDPGLGLRLIYFSYDVKMKEKGDIPEGYSVSREKKERFSLILESASTNQTSMYLCASRSHGQGAQETQYFGPGTRLLVL.

The chain links TRBV6-5 to TRBJ2-1, with TRBD2 matching 11 bases. This CDR3 has 16 residues. The trim removed 4 bases at V and 3 bases at J, leaving 5 bases unmatched. Germline loops: CDR1 MNHEY, CDR2 SVGAGI. As DNA, the CDR3 is TGTGCCAGCAGTTCCCCGACTAGCGGGAACTACAATGAGCAGTTCTTC. Translation gives CASSSPTSGNYNEQFF.

On this clone itself: Other DNA sequences within the sample encode an identical CDR3. The rearrangement joins TRBV2 to TRBJ1-5; 10 nucleotides match TRBD1. The germline CDR1 and CDR2 sequences are SNHLY and FYNNEI. The CDR3 extends over 13 amino acids. The trim removed 6 bases at V and 7 bases at J, leaving 3 bases unmatched. DNA of the CDR3: TGTGCCAGCAGGGGACAGGGGAACCAGCCCCAGCATTTT. As protein: CASRGQGNQPQHF.

The rearrangement links TRBV2 to TRBJ2-5; D is unclear. Germline CDR1 reads SNHLY; CDR2 reads FYNNEI. This CDR3 spans 13 amino acids. The V and J ends lost 7 bases and 2 bases respectively, with 11 bases between them. In DNA form, the CDR3 reads TGTGCCAGCAAAAAGGACGGTCAAGAGACCCAGTACTTC. Protein product: CASKKDGQETQYF.

This chain joins TRBV2 and TRBJ2-3, with D perhaps TRBD2 (6 bases). Trimming removed 6 bases at V and 0 bases at J, with 13 bases between. The germline V gene encodes CDR1 SNHLY and CDR2 FYNNEI. This CDR3 region has 15 residues. The CDR3 is CASSPTRYSTDTQYF. CDR3 DNA: TGTGCCAGCAGCCCGACTAGGTATAGCACAGATACGCAGTATTTT.

The gene calls are TRBV7-8 and TRBJ1-5; D ambiguous. Trimming removed 7 bases from V and 5 bases from J, with 27 bases in between. Germline assignment: CDR1 SGHVS and CDR2 FQNEAQ. CDR3 length: 18 residues. CDR3 DNA: TGTGCCAGCACCTCATTACCCACGGCAGTAGGGATGGATCAGCCCCAGCATTTT. The encoded protein is CASTSLPTAVGMDQPQHF.

V and J are TRBV28 and TRBJ1-4, with 7 bases identical to TRBD1. Looked up from germline, CDR1 is MDHEN and CDR2 is SYDVKM. The junction had 7 bases not matched to a gene; V was cut back by 5 bases and J by 4 bases. The CDR3 contains 15 residues. The CDR3 loop reads CASSTPTGNNEKLFF. The CDR3, as DNA: TGTGCCAGCAGTACTCCGACAGGGAATAATGAAAAACTGTTTTTT.

The chain has TRBV28 and TRBJ1-1; D is ambiguous. The CDR3 runs to 14 residues. Germline lookup yields CDR1 MDHEN and CDR2 SYDVKM. V lost 3 bases and J 1 base, leaving 9 bases between the germline ends. CDR3 sequence (DNA): TGTGCCAGCAGTTTCGGACTACCGAACACTGAAGCTTTCTTT. Amino acid sequence: CASSFGLPNTEAFF.

The chain is built from TRBV19 and TRBJ2-6; D may be TRBD1 (6 bases). Germline lookup yields CDR1 LNHDA and CDR2 SQIVND (reference sequence). Trimming removed 9 bases from V and 0 bases from J, with 9 bases in between. The CDR3 is 14 residues long. In nucleotides, the CDR3 is TGTGCCAGCCGAGGGGGCTCTGGGGCCAACGTCCTGACTTTC. Residues: CASRGGSGANVLTF.

This chain uses TRBV28 with TRBJ2-4, with 12 bases fitting TRBD1. The V gene's germline CDR1 is MDHEN and CDR2 SYDVKM. V was clipped by 6 bases and J by 7 bases; unmatched bases: 4. The CDR3 is made up of 14 amino acids. CDR3 sequence: CASSAGTGGNIQYF. The DNA for the CDR3 is TGTGCCAGCAGCGCCGGGACAGGGGGCAACATTCAGTACTTC.

This clone turned up a few times. The chain links TRBV19 to TRBJ1-4, with a tentative D call TRBD1 (5 bases). Germline-derived CDR1 and CDR2 are LNHDA and SQIVND (reference sequence). V was trimmed by 3 bases and J by 4 bases, leaving 15 bases between them. The CDR3 is made up of 16 amino acids. Written as DNA, the CDR3 is TGTGCCAGTAGTATGAGGCGGGACGGACTTAATGAAAAACTGTTTTTT. It specifies CASSMRRDGLNEKLFF. The whole variable domain, filled in from reference TRBV19 and TRBJ1-4, reads DGGITQSPKYLFRKEGQNVTLSCEQNLNHDAMYWYRQDPGQGLRLIYYSQIVNDFQKGDIAEGYSVSREKKESFPLTVTSAQKNPTAFYLCASSMRRDGLNEKLFFGSGTQLSVL.

The chain carries TRBV11-2 and TRBJ2-7; D not certain. This CDR3 has 16 amino acids. V dropped 1 base and J dropped 0 bases, with 13 bases sitting between them. Germline V gives CDR1 SGHAT, CDR2 FQNNGV. The CDR3 DNA follows: TGTGCCAGCAGCTTAGCCTCCCTTGGAGCCTCCTACGAGCAGTACTTC. The encoded protein is CASSLASLGASYEQYF.